Reported below is one TCR beta chain. The sample belongs to a study of control samples from healthy donors and cancer patients. Assay: immunoSEQ multiplex PCR; the TCRdb copy retains only in-frame clones and omits some. Here the sample spans roughly 120,000 clones, roughly nine tenths being singletons. What was sequenced was PBMCs. This sequence originates from a woman in her forties or fifties with colorectal cancer.

This CDR3 reads CASSVDDTQETQYF. The CDR3 DNA reads TGTGCCAGCAGCGTAGACGACACCCAAGAGACCCAGTACTTC. The chain combines TRBV9 with TRBJ2-5; D ambiguous. The CDR3 runs to 14 residues. Germline V CDR1 and CDR2: SGDLS, YYNGEE. Between the trimmed V and J ends, which lost 0 bases and 1 base, there was a span of 7 bases.